These T cell receptor beta chains were read from a single sample in a study of molecular identifiers for immune sequencing clone quantification. TCRdb processed the PCR reads anew with MiXCR; each CDR3 protein has one entry. The top ten hold 1.4% of the sample, which has some 66,000 distinct CDR3 sequences, about a fifth seen once. The sequenced material came from naive CD8+ T cells from blood, with Jurkat cell RNA spiked in. The source of these receptors is a human donor in good health. Some libraries in this study had Jurkat cell RNA spiked in. CDR3s include the opening cysteine and the closing phenylalanine or tryptophan. D genes are given only for firm matches. Expanded clones are given a class, and other clones once, few, many or no size at all.

d_gene: TRBD2; j_gene: TRBJ2-1; abundance: -; v_gene: TRBV9; CDR3nt: TGTGCCAGCTCAAAGACTAGCTTTAATGAGCAGTTCTTC; CDR3aa: CASSKTSFNEQFF
d_gene: -; j_gene: TRBJ2-4; abundance: many; v_gene: TRBV10-1; CDR3nt: TGCGCCAGCAGTATGGGGGCCAATCTCGCGGCCAAAAACATTCAGTACTTC; CDR3aa: CASSMGANLAAKNIQYF
d_gene: -; j_gene: TRBJ1-5; abundance: -; v_gene: TRBV7-9; CDR3nt: TGTGCCAGCAGCTACGGGACATATAGCAATCAGCCCCGGCATTTT; CDR3aa: CASSYGTYSNQPRHF
d_gene: TRBD1; j_gene: TRBJ2-7; abundance: few; v_gene: TRBV7-2; CDR3nt: TGTGCCAGCAGCTTTGCCGGGGGACAGGGGATACCCTACGGGCAGTACTTC; CDR3aa: CASSFAGGQGIPYGQYF
d_gene: TRBD1; j_gene: TRBJ1-1; abundance: many; v_gene: TRBV18; CDR3nt: TGTGCCAGCTCACCAGGGGACAGCCAGGAAGCTTTCTTT; CDR3aa: CASSPGDSQEAFF
d_gene: -; j_gene: TRBJ2-5; abundance: -; v_gene: TRBV7-6; CDR3nt: TGTGCCAGCAGCTCGCCGGGGGTGCCCCAAGAGACCCAGTACTTC; CDR3aa: CASSSPGVPQETQYF
d_gene: -; j_gene: TRBJ1-4; abundance: many; v_gene: TRBV27; CDR3nt: TGTGCCAGCAGGCCGGGGGGGGCGTTTGAAAAACTGTTTTTT; CDR3aa: CASRPGGAFEKLFF
d_gene: -; j_gene: TRBJ1-1; abundance: many; v_gene: TRBV27; CDR3nt: TGTGCCAGCAGTACGCACGATCGACTTTCGAACACTGAAGCTTTCTTT; CDR3aa: CASSTHDRLSNTEAFF
d_gene: TRBD2; j_gene: TRBJ2-3; abundance: many; v_gene: TRBV4-2; CDR3nt: TGTGCCAGCAGCCAAGCCTGGGACTACCTTACTTTGGATACGCAGTATTTT; CDR3aa: CASSQAWDYLTLDTQYF
d_gene: TRBD2; j_gene: TRBJ2-5; abundance: few; v_gene: TRBV29-1; CDR3nt: TGCAGCGTGGTCGGGACAGTGGAGTGGGGGCTAGCGGGAGTGGCGGCCCAGTACTTC; CDR3aa: CSVVGTVEWGLAGVAAQYF
d_gene: -; j_gene: TRBJ1-4; abundance: few; v_gene: TRBV3-1; CDR3nt: TGTGCCAGCAGCCAAGACCCCCCAGGGGTCTTGCAGGAAAAACTGTTTTTT; CDR3aa: CASSQDPPGVLQEKLFF
d_gene: TRBD1; j_gene: TRBJ1-1; abundance: many; v_gene: TRBV7-2; CDR3nt: TGTGCCAGCAGCTTTACACAGGGGGGGTACACTGAAGCTTTCTTT; CDR3aa: CASSFTQGGYTEAFF
d_gene: -; j_gene: TRBJ2-7; abundance: few; v_gene: TRBV7-9; CDR3nt: TGTGCCAGCAGCTTCCGGGACACGTCCCCCTACGAGCAGTACTTC; CDR3aa: CASSFRDTSPYEQYF
d_gene: -; j_gene: TRBJ2-7; abundance: few; v_gene: TRBV4-1; CDR3nt: TGCGCCAGCAGCCAAGGGCCCGAGCAGTACTTC; CDR3aa: CASSQGPEQYF
d_gene: TRBD1; j_gene: TRBJ2-7; abundance: -; v_gene: TRBV27; CDR3nt: TGTGCCAGCACTTCACTCCTGGGACAGGGAACCCACGAGCAGTACTTC; CDR3aa: CASTSLLGQGTHEQYF
d_gene: -; j_gene: TRBJ1-4; abundance: once; v_gene: TRBV5-4; CDR3nt: TGTGCCAGCAGCTTGGCGGGGGGTCTTAATGAAAAACTGTTTTTT; CDR3aa: CASSLAGGLNEKLFF
d_gene: -; j_gene: TRBJ2-7; abundance: many; v_gene: TRBV27; CDR3nt: TGTGCCAGCAGTCCCCGGACTGTCTACGAGCAGTACTTC; CDR3aa: CASSPRTVYEQYF
d_gene: TRBD2; j_gene: TRBJ2-5; abundance: many; v_gene: TRBV7-8; CDR3nt: TGTGCCAGCAGCCCGGGTAGGGTTAGCGGGAGGACTCAAGAGACCCAGTACTTC; CDR3aa: CASSPGRVSGRTQETQYF
d_gene: -; j_gene: TRBJ2-3; abundance: many; v_gene: TRBV12-3/TRBV12-4; CDR3nt: TGTGCCAGCAGTTGGGAGGACGAGGGCACAGATACGCAGTATTTT; CDR3aa: CASSWEDEGTDTQYF
d_gene: -; j_gene: TRBJ1-5; abundance: many; v_gene: TRBV7-6; CDR3nt: TGTGCCAGCAGGACGGGCAATCAGCCCCAGCATTTT; CDR3aa: CASRTGNQPQHF
d_gene: -; j_gene: TRBJ2-7; abundance: many; v_gene: TRBV3-1; CDR3nt: TGTGCCAGCAGCCAAGGCAGACAGAGCCACGAGCAGTACTTC; CDR3aa: CASSQGRQSHEQYF
d_gene: -; j_gene: TRBJ2-5; abundance: many; v_gene: TRBV7-2; CDR3nt: TGTGCCAGCGCTAAAACAGGGTTGGGCCAAGAGACCCAGTACTTC; CDR3aa: CASAKTGLGQETQYF
d_gene: -; j_gene: TRBJ2-7; abundance: -; v_gene: TRBV4-1; CDR3nt: TGCGCCAGCAGCCTGAGCTTATGGTTAAGGTGCGAGCAGTACTTC; CDR3aa: CASSLSLWLRCEQYF
d_gene: -; j_gene: TRBJ2-5; abundance: many; v_gene: TRBV9; CDR3nt: TGTGCCAGCAGCGACACACAGAGCGCAGGAGAGACCCAGTACTTC; CDR3aa: CASSDTQSAGETQYF
d_gene: -; j_gene: TRBJ2-1; abundance: -; v_gene: TRBV4-1; CDR3nt: TGCGCCAGCAGCCAAGGTTTTAGCGCCAATGAGCAGTTCTTC; CDR3aa: CASSQGFSANEQFF
d_gene: -; j_gene: TRBJ2-1; abundance: many; v_gene: TRBV7-2; CDR3nt: TGTGCCAGCAGCTTAGTAGGTAGCGTGGATGAGCAGTTCTTC; CDR3aa: CASSLVGSVDEQFF
d_gene: TRBD1; j_gene: TRBJ1-2; abundance: -; v_gene: TRBV12-3/TRBV12-4; CDR3nt: TGTGCCAGCAGCCGGGGACAGGGCGTTGGCTACACCTTC; CDR3aa: CASSRGQGVGYTF
d_gene: -; j_gene: TRBJ2-3; abundance: many; v_gene: TRBV10-3; CDR3nt: TGTGCCATCAGGCCGACCAACTTGAGAGCGGAATTCACAGATACGCAGTATTTT; CDR3aa: CAIRPTNLRAEFTDTQYF
d_gene: -; j_gene: TRBJ2-3; abundance: few; v_gene: TRBV2; CDR3nt: TGTGTCAGCAACCCAGCGGTGAGCACAGATACGCAGTATTTT; CDR3aa: CVSNPAVSTDTQYF
d_gene: -; j_gene: TRBJ1-2; abundance: many; v_gene: TRBV2; CDR3nt: TGTGCCAGCCGGGGGTTCCTCGACTATGGCTACACCTTC; CDR3aa: CASRGFLDYGYTF
d_gene: TRBD2; j_gene: TRBJ2-7; abundance: many; v_gene: TRBV13; CDR3nt: TGTGCCAGCAGCGCCCCCGCTAGCGGAGGGTACGAGCAGTACTTC; CDR3aa: CASSAPASGGYEQYF
d_gene: -; j_gene: TRBJ2-7; abundance: -; v_gene: TRBV12-3/TRBV12-4; CDR3nt: TGTGCCAGCACCCTAGGAGGGATTGGGGAGCAGTACTTC; CDR3aa: CASTLGGIGEQYF
d_gene: -; j_gene: TRBJ2-3; abundance: many; v_gene: TRBV29-1; CDR3nt: TGCAGCGGTGGGAGGGGGCAGGGCACAGATACGCAGTATTTT; CDR3aa: CSGGRGQGTDTQYF
d_gene: -; j_gene: TRBJ1-1; abundance: many; v_gene: TRBV5-1; CDR3nt: TGCGCCAGCTCGAATTACGTAGGGCGTGAAGCTTTCTTT; CDR3aa: CASSNYVGREAFF
d_gene: -; j_gene: TRBJ2-1; abundance: -; v_gene: TRBV12-3/TRBV12-4; CDR3nt: TGTGCCAGCAGCCTGGAGTTGCAGGGAGCGTCCTACAATGAGCAGTTCTTC; CDR3aa: CASSLELQGASYNEQFF
d_gene: -; j_gene: TRBJ2-7; abundance: few; v_gene: TRBV15; CDR3nt: TGTGCCACCAGCAGAGAGCCCCCGGGGCCTTGCGAGCAGTACTTC; CDR3aa: CATSREPPGPCEQYF
d_gene: TRBD2; j_gene: TRBJ2-4; abundance: -; v_gene: TRBV11-2; CDR3nt: TGTGCCAGCAGCCGGGGGGGGTTACTGCAGAACATTCAGTACTTC; CDR3aa: CASSRGGLLQNIQYF
d_gene: -; j_gene: TRBJ1-1; abundance: many; v_gene: TRBV19; CDR3nt: TGTGCCAGTAGTATAGTGGGCGGCGGGAAGACTGAAGCTTTCTTT; CDR3aa: CASSIVGGGKTEAFF
d_gene: TRBD2; j_gene: TRBJ2-2; abundance: many; v_gene: TRBV12-3/TRBV12-4; CDR3nt: TGTGCCAGCAGTTCGCTAGCGGGAGGCTACACCGGGGAGCTGTTTTTT; CDR3aa: CASSSLAGGYTGELFF